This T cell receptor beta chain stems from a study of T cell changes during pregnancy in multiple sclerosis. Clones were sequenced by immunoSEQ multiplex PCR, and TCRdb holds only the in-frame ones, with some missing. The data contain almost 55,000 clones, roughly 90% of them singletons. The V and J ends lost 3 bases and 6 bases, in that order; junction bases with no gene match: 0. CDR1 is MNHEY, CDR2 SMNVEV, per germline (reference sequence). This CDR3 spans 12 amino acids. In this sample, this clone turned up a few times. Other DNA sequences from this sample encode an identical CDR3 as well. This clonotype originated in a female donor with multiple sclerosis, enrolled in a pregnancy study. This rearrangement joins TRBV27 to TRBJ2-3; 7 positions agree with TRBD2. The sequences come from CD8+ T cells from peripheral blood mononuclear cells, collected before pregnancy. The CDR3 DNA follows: TGTGCCAGCAGTTTGGGAGGGGATACGCAGTATTTT. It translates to CASSLGGDTQYF.